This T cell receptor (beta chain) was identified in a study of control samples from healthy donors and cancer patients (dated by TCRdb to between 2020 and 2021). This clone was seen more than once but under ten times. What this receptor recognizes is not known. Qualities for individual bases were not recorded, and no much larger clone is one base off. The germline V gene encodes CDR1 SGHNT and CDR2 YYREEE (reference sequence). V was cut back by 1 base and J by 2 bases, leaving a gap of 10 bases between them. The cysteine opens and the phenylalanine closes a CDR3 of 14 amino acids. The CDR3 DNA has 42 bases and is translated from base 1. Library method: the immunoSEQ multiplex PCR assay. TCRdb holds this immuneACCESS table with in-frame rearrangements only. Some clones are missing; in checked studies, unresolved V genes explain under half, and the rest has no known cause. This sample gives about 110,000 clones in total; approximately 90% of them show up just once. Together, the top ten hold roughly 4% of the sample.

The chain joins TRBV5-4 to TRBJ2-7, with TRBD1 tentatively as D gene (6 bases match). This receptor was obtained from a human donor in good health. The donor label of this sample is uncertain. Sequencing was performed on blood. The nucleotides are TGTGCCAGCAGCTTGCAGGGGTCCACCTACGAGCAGTACTTC. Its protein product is CASSLQGSTYEQYF.